This TCR beta chain was captured by sequencing in a study of T cells in Graves' hyperthyroidism and ophthalmopathy. Findings and limits, study-wide: By a 13 V-J model, ophthalmopathy was set apart from stable hyperthyroidism. The majority of expanded thyroid clonotypes above 0.001 also appeared in blood. A median around 6 months before onset, the model predicted ophthalmopathy.

Germline V gives CDR1 LGHNA, CDR2 YSLEER. The V end was cut by 0 bases, the J end by 2 bases, with 6 bases between. This CDR3 contains 14 residues. When ophthalmopathy did not progress within 18 months, Graves' hyperthyroidism was considered stable. To note about this clonotype: The target antigen is unknown.

Amplification targeted TCR beta CDR3 regions from RNA transcripts. The study used the HTBI primer set for a first-round RT-PCR of the TCR CDR3. Each CDR3 protein gets one entry after TCRdb re-called the multiplex PCR reads with MiXCR. Seen here are under 130,000 distinct CDR3 sequences, approximately 50% observed once, and the top ten hold approximately 25%. The sequenced sample consisted of blood. The rearrangement joins TRBV4-3 to TRBJ2-3, with TRBD2 as a possible D gene (5 bases). The receptor's source is a man aged 35 to 55 with Graves' hyperthyroidism. CDR3 loop: CASSQDGLTDTQYF. As DNA, the CDR3 is TGCGCCAGCAGCCAAGATGGACTCACAGATACGCAGTATTTT.